A selection of T cell receptor beta chains follows, all from one sample in a study of T cells after yellow fever vaccination. TCRdb re-called the 5' RACE reads through MiXCR, storing one row per CDR3 protein. The sample includes 300,000 to 350,000 distinct CDR3 sequences, 3% to 4.5% of them seen just once. This specimen was PBMCs, taken 5 days after the yellow fever booster vaccination. The receptors originated from a young man who received the YFV17D yellow fever vaccine. CDR3s include the opening cysteine and the closing phenylalanine or tryptophan. Each record gives: V gene, D gene, J gene, clone size, CDR3 protein, CDR3 DNA. A D gene is named only where the DNA matches it firmly. A row's size may be missing; if present it is once, few, many or a size class.

>TRBV15|.|TRBJ2-3|few
CATSSLSRASSTDTQYF
TGTGCCACCAGCAGCTTAAGCCGCGCCTCTAGCACAGATACGCAGTATTTT
>TRBV6-2/TRBV6-3|.|TRBJ1-6|many
CASSNHRGSSPLHF
TGTGCCAGCAGTAACCACCGTGGCTCTTCACCCCTCCACTTT
>TRBV18|.|TRBJ2-7|.
CASSPWTDSYEQYF
TGTGCCAGCTCACCCTGGACGGACTCCTACGAGCAGTACTTC
>TRBV3-1|.|TRBJ1-2|few
CASRATGHYGYTF
TGTGCCAGCAGAGCGACCGGCCACTATGGCTACACCTTC
>TRBV5-6|.|TRBJ2-1|many
CASSLAEGNEQFF
TGTGCCAGCAGCTTGGCCGAAGGCAATGAGCAGTTCTTC
>TRBV12-3/TRBV12-4|.|TRBJ2-5|many
CASSENRAKTQYF
TGTGCCAGCAGTGAAAACAGGGCGAAGACCCAGTACTTC
>TRBV18|TRBD1|TRBJ1-1|many
CASSPSDRGQAFF
TGTGCCAGCTCACCCTCGGACAGGGGGCAGGCTTTCTTT
>TRBV4-1|TRBD2|TRBJ2-2|many
CASSPISGWNTGELFF
TGCGCCAGCAGTCCTATTAGCGGGTGGAACACCGGGGAGCTGTTTTTT
>TRBV7-2|TRBD2|TRBJ2-5|few
CASSSRVAGATGETQYF
TGTGCCAGCAGCTCGAGAGTAGCGGGGGCGACCGGGGAGACCCAGTACTTC
>TRBV7-9|.|TRBJ2-3|.
CASSLKRDVRGDTQYF
TGTGCCAGCAGCTTAAAACGGGACGTACGTGGAGATACGCAGTATTTT
>TRBV3-1|.|TRBJ1-1|few
CASSQNTANTEAFF
TGTGCCAGCAGCCAAAATACAGCGAACACTGAAGCTTTCTTT